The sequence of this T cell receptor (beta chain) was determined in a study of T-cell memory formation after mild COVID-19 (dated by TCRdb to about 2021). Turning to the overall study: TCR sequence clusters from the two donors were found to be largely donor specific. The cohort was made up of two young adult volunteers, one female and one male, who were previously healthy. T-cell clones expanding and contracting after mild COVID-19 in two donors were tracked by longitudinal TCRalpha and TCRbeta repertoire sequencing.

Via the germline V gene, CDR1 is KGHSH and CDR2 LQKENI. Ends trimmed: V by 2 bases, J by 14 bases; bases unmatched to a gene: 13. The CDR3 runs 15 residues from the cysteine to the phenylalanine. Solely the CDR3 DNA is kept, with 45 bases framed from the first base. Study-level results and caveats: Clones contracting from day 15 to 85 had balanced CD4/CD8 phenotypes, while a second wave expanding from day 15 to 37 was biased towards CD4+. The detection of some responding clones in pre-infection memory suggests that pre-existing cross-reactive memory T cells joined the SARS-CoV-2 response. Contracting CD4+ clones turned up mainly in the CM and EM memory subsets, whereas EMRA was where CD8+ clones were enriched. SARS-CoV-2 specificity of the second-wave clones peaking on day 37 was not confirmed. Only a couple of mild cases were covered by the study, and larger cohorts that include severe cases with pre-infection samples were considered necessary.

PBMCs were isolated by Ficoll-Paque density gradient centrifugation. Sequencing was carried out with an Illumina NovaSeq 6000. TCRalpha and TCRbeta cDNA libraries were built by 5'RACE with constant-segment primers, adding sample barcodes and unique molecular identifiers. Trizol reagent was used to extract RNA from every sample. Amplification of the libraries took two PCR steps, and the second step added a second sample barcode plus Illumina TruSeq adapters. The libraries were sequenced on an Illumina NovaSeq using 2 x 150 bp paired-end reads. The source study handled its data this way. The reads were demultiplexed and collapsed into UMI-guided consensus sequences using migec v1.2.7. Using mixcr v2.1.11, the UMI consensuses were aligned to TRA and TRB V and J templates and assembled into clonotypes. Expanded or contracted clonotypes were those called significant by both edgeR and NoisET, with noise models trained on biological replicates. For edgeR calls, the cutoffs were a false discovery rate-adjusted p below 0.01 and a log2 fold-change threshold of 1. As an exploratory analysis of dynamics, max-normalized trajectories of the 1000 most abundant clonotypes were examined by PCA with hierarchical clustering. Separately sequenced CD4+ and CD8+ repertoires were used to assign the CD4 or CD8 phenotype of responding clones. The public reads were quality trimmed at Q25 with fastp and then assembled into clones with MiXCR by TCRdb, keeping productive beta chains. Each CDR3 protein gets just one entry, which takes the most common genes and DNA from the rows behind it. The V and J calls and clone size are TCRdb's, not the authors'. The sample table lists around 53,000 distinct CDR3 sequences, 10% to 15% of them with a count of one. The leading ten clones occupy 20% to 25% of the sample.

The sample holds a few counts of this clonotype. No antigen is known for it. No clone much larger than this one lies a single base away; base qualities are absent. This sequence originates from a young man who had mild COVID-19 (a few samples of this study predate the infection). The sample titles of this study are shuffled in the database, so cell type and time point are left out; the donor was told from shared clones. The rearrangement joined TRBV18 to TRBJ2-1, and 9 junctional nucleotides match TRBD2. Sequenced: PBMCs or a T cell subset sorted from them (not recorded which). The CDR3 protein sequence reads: CASSPEAGGTPGKFF. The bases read TGTGCCAGCTCACCAGAAGCGGGGGGTACCCCCGGGAAGTTCTTC.